These 19 T cell receptor beta chains came from one sample sequenced in a study of shared clonotypes between healthy human individuals. The data were produced by immunoSEQ multiplex PCR, yet TCRdb's version contains in-frame clones alone and is incomplete. There are nearly 600,000 clones in the sample; about 95% occur only once, and 0.11% lies in the top ten. As defined, naive CD8 cells were CD45RO-negative and positively selected for CCR7, with terminally differentiated effector memory CD45RA+ cells excluded. Sequencing was performed on naive CD8+ T cells sorted from blood. The receptors shown here come from a woman in her 30s in good health.

V gene TRBV2 combines with J gene TRBJ1-4; perhaps TRBD1 as D (5 bases). CDR1 SNHLY and CDR2 FYNNEI come from the germline V gene. The CDR3 covers 15 residues. Between the trimmed V and J ends, which lost 2 bases and 5 bases, there was a span of 12 bases. The CDR3 DNA reads as TGTGCCAGCAGTGAAATCCCGGACACCAATGAAAAACTGTTTTTT. This gives the protein CASSEIPDTNEKLFF.

The chain couples TRBV27 to TRBJ2-7; 11 bases align to TRBD1. Germline lookup yields CDR1 MNHEY and CDR2 SMNVEV (reference sequence). V lost 4 bases and J lost 4; bases outside the gene matches: 6. The CDR3 totals 15 residues. CDR3 region: CASSSRTGGSYEQYF. DNA of the CDR3: TGTGCCAGCAGTTCGCGGACAGGGGGCTCGTACGAGCAGTACTTC.

The chain uses TRBV28 and TRBJ2-1; 8 bases agree with TRBD1. Germline CDR1 is MDHEN and CDR2 is SYDVKM. J gave up 7 bases and V 3 bases, and 5 bases lay outside the gene matches. There are 14 residues in the CDR3. The CDR3 DNA follows: TGTGCCAGCAGTTTTTGGACAGGGATAAATGAGCAGTTCTTC. It codes for CASSFWTGINEQFF. Drawing the rest from reference TRBV28 and TRBJ2-1, the complete variable domain is DVKVTQSSRYLVKRTGEKVFLECVQDMDHENMFWYRQDPGLGLRLIYFSYDVKMKEKGDIPEGYSVSREKKERFSLILESASTNQTSMYLCASSFWTGINEQFFGPGTRLTVL.

This sequence joins TRBV27 and TRBJ2-5, with 8 bases aligning to TRBD2. The CDR3 covers 15 residues. The J segment lost 5 bases and the V segment lost 6 bases, leaving 11 bases of the junction unmatched. The germline CDR1 and CDR2 sequences are MNHEY and SMNVEV (reference sequence). The DNA of the CDR3 is TGTGCCAGCAGCCGGGAACGGGGGGGGTTTGAGACCCAGTACTTC. This encodes CASSRERGGFETQYF.

The rearrangement uses TRBV2 and TRBJ2-7; 8 bases match TRBD2. The V segment lost 3 bases and the J segment 5 bases; nucleotides outside the gene matches: 18. The germline V gene has CDR1 SNHLY and CDR2 FYNNEI. The CDR3 is 18 residues long. The CDR3 region is CASSDLLRGSGSGDEQYF. Here the CDR3 DNA reads TGTGCCAGCAGTGACCTCTTACGGGGGAGCGGGAGTGGCGACGAGCAGTACTTC. The variable domain in full, completed from reference TRBV2 and TRBJ2-7, reads EPEVTQTPSHQVTQMGQEVILRCVPISNHLYFYWYRQILGQKVEFLVSFYNNEISEKSEIFDDQFSVERPDGSNFTLKIRSTKLEDSAMYFCASSDLLRGSGSGDEQYFGPGTRLTVT.

This clone has more than one count but fewer than ten. This CDR3 is also generated by other DNA sequences in the sample. The CDR3 sequence: CASSIRDSNQPQHF. The CDR3 DNA is TGTGCCAGTAGTATAAGGGATAGCAATCAGCCCCAGCATTTT. V gene TRBV19 combines with J gene TRBJ1-5; D not certain. The CDR3 is made up of 14 amino acids. V lost 2 bases and J lost 0, with 5 bases in between. From germline, CDR1 is LNHDA and CDR2 SQIVND (reference sequence).

The gene calls are TRBV2 and TRBJ2-5; D is perhaps TRBD1 or TRBD2 (5 bases each). With the DNA end fitting TRBJ2-7 better, the J assignment may be wrong. This CDR3 has 15 amino acids. Germline CDR1 reads SNHLY; CDR2 reads FYNNEI. The CDR3 protein is CASRGPGGQPGEQYF. The CDR3 nucleotides read TGTGCCAGCAGGGGACCCGGCGGCCAACCGGGCGAGCAGTACTTC.

The count of this clone is one. The genes are TRBV6-1 and TRBJ2-7; D is ambiguous. The CDR3 is 17 amino acids. Germline CDR1 MNHNS, CDR2 SASEGT. The V end lost 0 bases, the J end lost 3 bases, and 18 bases lay between the germline ends. CDR3 nucleotide sequence: TGTGCCAGCAGTGAAGCGGACCAGAGGTATTCGGGCTACGAGCAGTACTTC. This translates into CASSEADQRYSGYEQYF.

The V gene is TRBV28, the J gene TRBJ1-2; D call uncertain. The CDR3 runs 13 residues. CDR1 MDHEN and CDR2 SYDVKM come from the germline V gene. Between the trimmed V and J ends, which lost 6 bases and 4 bases, there was a span of 12 bases. This CDR3 is CASRKISFYGYTF. The CDR3 nucleotides read TGTGCCAGCAGGAAAATATCTTTCTATGGCTACACCTTC.

V gene TRBV10-1 combines with J gene TRBJ2-2, with unresolved D. Per the germline V gene, CDR1 is WNHNN and CDR2 is SYGVQD (reference sequence). V lost 3 bases to trimming and J lost 0 bases, with 14 bases between them. The CDR3 consists of 17 residues. The CDR3 is CASSEEIIGPNTGELFF. In DNA form, the CDR3 reads TGCGCCAGCAGTGAAGAGATTATCGGTCCGAACACCGGGGAGCTGTTTTTT.

This sequence joins TRBV7-9 and TRBJ2-5; a weak D match, TRBD2 (5 bases). Trimming pared 5 bases from V and 5 bases from J, leaving 18 bases between. The CDR3 contains 15 residues. Germline CDR1 reads SEHNR; CDR2 reads FQNEAQ (reference sequence). The DNA for the CDR3 is TGTGCCAGCAGCGAGACGACCCGGCCGGGGGAGACCCAGTACTTC. Amino acids: CASSETTRPGETQYF.

This clone has just one count. This chain links TRBV27 with TRBJ2-7; 9 bases fit TRBD1. Unmatched junction bases numbered 6, after V lost 5 bases and J lost 4 bases. Germline V CDR1 and CDR2: MNHEY, SMNVEV (reference sequence). This CDR3 contains 14 residues. The chain's CDR3 is CASSPGQGHYEQYF. The CDR3 region has the DNA TGTGCCAGCAGTCCTGGACAGGGGCATTACGAGCAGTACTTC.

The chain is built from TRBV27 and TRBJ2-5; D possibly corresponds to TRBD1 (5 bases). The germline CDR1 and CDR2 sequences are MNHEY and SMNVEV (reference sequence). The V end lost 0 bases, the J end lost 5 bases, and 10 bases lay between the germline ends. The CDR3 is 14 residues long. The CDR3: CASSLSRRVETQYF. The CDR3 nucleotides are TGTGCCAGCAGTTTATCGCGCAGGGTCGAGACCCAGTACTTC.

The CDR3 coding sequence is TGTGCCAGCAGTATCGCCCGGGACAGAACTGTGAGGCAGTACTTC. This gives the protein CASSIARDRTVRQYF. The rearrangement links TRBV28 to TRBJ2-5; TRBD1 agrees at 7 bases. V gave up 5 bases and J gave up 11 bases; unmatched junction bases: 17. The CDR3 runs to 15 residues. Germline V gene data show CDR1 as MDHEN and CDR2 as SYDVKM.

The chain employs TRBV5-1 and TRBJ2-1; no clear D. The CDR3 covers 14 residues. The V end lost 4 bases, the J end lost 7 bases, and 15 bases lay between the germline ends. CDR1 and CDR2 from the germline V gene are SGHRS and YFSETQ. Here the CDR3 reads CASSGTFKDNEQFF. CDR3 DNA sequence: TGCGCCAGCAGCGGTACTTTTAAAGATAATGAGCAGTTCTTC.

CDR3: CASSGGGHEKLFF. The CDR3 nucleotides read TGTGCCAGCAGCGGGGGAGGGCATGAAAAACTGTTTTTT. This chain joins TRBV9 and TRBJ1-4; D is uncertain. The CDR3 is 13 residues long. CDR1 and CDR2 from the germline V gene are SGDLS and YYNGEE. V gave up 3 bases and J gave up 6 bases, with 9 bases separating them.

CDR3 sequence reads: CASSHLAGVIYNEQFF. CDR3 DNA: TGTGCCAGCAGCCACCTAGCGGGAGTGATCTACAATGAGCAGTTCTTC. The chain links TRBV7-6 to TRBJ2-1, with 10 positions matching TRBD2. J lost 3 bases, V lost 5 bases, and 7 bases had no gene match. The germline V gene has CDR1 SGHVS and CDR2 FNYEAQ. This CDR3 is 16 amino acids long.

This rearrangement joins TRBV15 to TRBJ1-3; D is unresolved. The germline V gene encodes CDR1 LNHNV and CDR2 YYDKDF (reference sequence). V was cut by 8 bases and J by 0 bases, with 8 bases left in between. The CDR3 consists of 13 residues. CDR3 protein: CATLSSSGNTIYF. In nucleotides, the CDR3 is TGTGCCACCTTATCTAGCTCTGGAAACACCATATATTTT.

About this clone: In the same sample, other DNA sequences code for this CDR3. The gene calls are TRBV7-9 and TRBJ2-1, with D tentatively TRBD2 (5 bases). CDR3 length equals 12 residues. The V end was cut by 3 bases, the J end by 7 bases, with 7 bases between. CDR1 is SEHNR and CDR2 is FQNEAQ in the germline V gene (reference sequence). CDR3 bases: TGTGCCAGCAGCTTCCCGGGGAATGAGCAGTTCTTC. It encodes CASSFPGNEQFF.